The table lists the clone carrying this T cell receptor beta chain with a few counts. The library labeled individual cDNA molecules by adding unique molecular identifiers to them. TCRdb independently ran MiXCR on the reads; one entry per CDR3 protein. Of 120,000 or so distinct CDR3 sequences in the sample, 8.5% to 9% are singletons; the top ten hold 1.2% to 1.5%. This sample was taken from a study of human T cells and chemical hapten exposure. CDR3 size: 14 residues. V gave up 0 bases and J gave up 6 bases, with 11 bases separating them. Germline V gene lookup returns CDR1 SGHTA and CDR2 FQGNSA. The study extracted total RNA from unfractionated whole blood.

The sample was whole blood. This TCR derives from a human donor in good health. Some clones in this sample may be carry-over from other donors' samples. The chain uses TRBV7-2 and TRBJ1-2; D remains unclear. The CDR3 loop reads CASSLAPYFDGYTF. CDR3 bases: TGTGCCAGCAGCTTAGCCCCCTACTTCGATGGCTACACCTTC.